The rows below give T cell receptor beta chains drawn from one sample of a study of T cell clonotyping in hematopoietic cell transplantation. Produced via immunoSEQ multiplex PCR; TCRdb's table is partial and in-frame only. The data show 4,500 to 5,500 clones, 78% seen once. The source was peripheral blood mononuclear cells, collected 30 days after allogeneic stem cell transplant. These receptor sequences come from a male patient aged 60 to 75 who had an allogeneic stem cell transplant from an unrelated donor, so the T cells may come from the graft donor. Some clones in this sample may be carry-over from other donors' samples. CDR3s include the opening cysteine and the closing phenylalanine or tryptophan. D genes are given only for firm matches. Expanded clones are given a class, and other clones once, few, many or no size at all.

CASSIESGWGTNTGELFF	TGTGCCAGTAGTATAGAAAGCGGGTGGGGAACGAACACCGGGGAGCTGTTTTTT	18	.	.	TRBJ2-2	TRBV19
CASSLGTLPVETQYF	TGTGCCAGCAGCTTAGGGACGCTACCTGTGGAGACCCAGTACTTC	15	.	.	TRBJ2-5	TRBV11-3
CASSQRGQNYGYTF	TGCGCCAGCAGCCAAAGGGGACAGAACTATGGCTACACCTTC	14	TRBD1	.	TRBJ1-2	TRBV5-1
CASSLAPGFRGENTEAFF	TGCGCCAGCAGCTTGGCCCCCGGTTTCAGGGGAGAAAATACTGAAGCTTTCTTT	18	.	.	TRBJ1-1	TRBV5-1
CASSIDRGLVTEAFF	TGTGCCAGTAGTATAGACAGGGGGCTAGTCACTGAAGCTTTCTTT	15	TRBD1	.	TRBJ1-1	TRBV19
CASSPHPEAFF	TGTGCCAGCAGCCCCCACCCCGAAGCTTTCTTT	11	.	once	TRBJ1-1	TRBV9
CASSVEPGQGSYEQYF	TGTGCCAGCAGCGTAGAACCGGGACAGGGCTCCTACGAGCAGTACTTC	16	TRBD1	.	TRBJ2-7	TRBV9
CSVVTGIYEQYF	TGCAGCGTTGTTACAGGTATCTACGAGCAGTACTTC	12	.	once	TRBJ2-7	TRBV29-1
CASSVAPTGGLTEAFF	TGTGCCAGCAGCGTAGCACCCACAGGGGGTTTGACTGAAGCTTTCTTT	16	TRBD1	.	TRBJ1-1	TRBV9
CASSRSHGQPQHF	TGTGCCAGCAGTAGGTCCCATGGGCAGCCCCAGCATTTT	13	.	.	TRBJ1-5	TRBV6-4
CASSYQPLDTPSQYF	TGTGCCAGCAGTTACCAGCCCCTTGACACCCCCTCGCAGTACTTC	15	.	few	TRBJ2-7	TRBV6-6
CASRDGNNSPLHF	TGTGCCTCAAGGGACGGAAATAATTCACCCCTCCACTTT	13	.	.	TRBJ1-6	TRBV30
CASRTHFRGGANTGELFF	TGTGCCAGTAGGACTCATTTTAGGGGGGGTGCGAACACCGGGGAGCTGTTTTTT	18	.	.	TRBJ2-2	TRBV19
CASSGSDRLLYGYTF	TGTGCCAGCAGCGGCTCAGACAGGCTGCTCTATGGCTACACCTTC	15	.	.	TRBJ1-2	TRBV9
CASSDVSGTGKEQYF	TGTGCCAGCAGCGATGTATCCGGGACAGGGAAAGAGCAGTACTTC	15	TRBD1	once	TRBJ2-7	TRBV11-2
CASSPGTGGQETQYF	TGTGCCAGCTCACCTGGGACAGGGGGTCAAGAGACCCAGTACTTC	15	TRBD1	.	TRBJ2-5	TRBV18
CASSYAGVGTDTQYF	TGTGCCAGCAGTTACGCGGGAGTGGGCACAGATACGCAGTATTTT	15	TRBD2	once	TRBJ2-3	TRBV6-5
CASSTTKLNTGELFF	TGTGCCAGTAGTACGACCAAATTGAACACCGGGGAGCTGTTTTTT	15	.	.	TRBJ2-2	TRBV19
CASRAGVRAFF	TGTGCCAGCAGAGCAGGGGTTAGGGCTTTCTTT	11	.	.	TRBJ1-1	TRBV27
CASSSSGLAGGLFSSYNEQFF	.	21	.	few	TRBJ2-1	TRBV28
CASNERGFFYEQYF	TGTGCCAGTAACGAAAGGGGCTTCTTCTACGAGCAGTACTTC	14	.	.	TRBJ2-7	TRBV6-1
CAWSVLPENTEAFF	TGTGCCTGGAGTGTACTGCCAGAAAACACTGAAGCTTTCTTT	14	.	.	TRBJ1-1	TRBV30
CASSIRTGMRYGYTF	TGTGCCAGTAGTATCCGGACGGGGATGAGGTATGGCTACACCTTC	15	.	.	TRBJ1-2	TRBV19
CASSLSLGTPRF	TGTGCCAGCAGCCTTAGCCTAGGGACACCCCGCTTC	12	.	.	TRBJ2-7	TRBV7-2
CASSLEARITDSGANVLTF	TGTGCCAGCAGCTTGGAGGCTCGAATAACAGACTCTGGGGCCAACGTCCTGACTTTC	19	.	.	TRBJ2-6	TRBV5-4
CASTPPLAGSYNEQFF	TGTGCCAGCACTCCTCCCTTAGCGGGGAGCTACAATGAGCAGTTCTTC	16	TRBD2	.	TRBJ2-1	TRBV25-1
CASRRGVQETQYF	TGTGCCAGCAGACGGGGGGTCCAAGAGACCCAGTACTTC	13	TRBD2	.	TRBJ2-5	TRBV6-5
CASSRPPTGGYEQYF	TGTGCCAGCAGTCGACCTCCAACCGGAGGCTACGAGCAGTACTTC	15	.	.	TRBJ2-7	TRBV6-6
CASSLSGNEQFF	TGTGCCAGCAGCCTAAGCGGGAATGAGCAGTTCTTC	12	.	.	TRBJ2-1	TRBV7-9
CASKVAAPYEQYF	TGTGCCAGCAAGGTAGCGGCCCCTTACGAGCAGTACTTC	13	.	.	TRBJ2-7	TRBV2
CASSFGTDSYEQYF	TGTGCCAGCAGCTTCGGGACAGATTCCTACGAGCAGTACTTC	14	TRBD1	.	TRBJ2-7	TRBV5-6
CASRFAGGETQYF	TGTGCCAGCAGATTCGCGGGGGGAGAGACCCAGTACTTC	13	TRBD2	.	TRBJ2-5	TRBV6-1
CASSEDSVSRWGNTIYF	TGTGCCAGCAGTGAAGATAGTGTCAGCCGATGGGGAAACACCATATATTTT	17	.	.	TRBJ1-3	TRBV2
CASSLGYREQNYEQYF	TGTGCCAGCAGCTTAGGTTACCGGGAGCAGAACTACGAGCAGTACTTC	16	.	once	TRBJ2-7	TRBV11-3
CASSYSQGGSEAFF	TGTGCCAGCAGTTACTCCCAAGGGGGAAGTGAAGCTTTCTTT	14	.	.	TRBJ1-1	TRBV6-5
CASSLTDGPYEQYF	TGTGCCAGCAGCCTCACTGACGGTCCCTACGAGCAGTACTTC	14	.	.	TRBJ2-7	TRBV7-9
CASSSYRGDNQPQHF	TGTGCCAGCAGCTCCTACAGGGGCGACAATCAGCCCCAGCATTTT	15	TRBD1	.	TRBJ1-5	TRBV7-2
CASSSGTGIYGYTF	TGTGCCAGCAGCTCGGGGACAGGGATCTATGGCTACACCTTC	14	TRBD1	.	TRBJ1-2	TRBV7-9
CASSAGLTQYF	TGTGCCAGCAGTGCCGGGCTAACGCAGTATTTT	11	.	.	TRBJ2-3	TRBV2
CARSSYPDAEINQPQHF	TGTGCCAGAAGCTCGTACCCTGACGCGGAGATTAATCAGCCCCAGCATTTT	17	.	.	TRBJ1-5	TRBV5-3
CASSQALSGTDTQYF	TGTGCCAGCAGCCAAGCACTAAGCGGCACAGATACGCAGTATTTT	15	.	few	TRBJ2-3	TRBV4-2
CAINKGQGVNEQFF	TGTGCCATCAATAAGGGACAGGGGGTCAATGAGCAGTTCTTC	14	TRBD1	.	TRBJ2-1	TRBV10-3
CASSPDNQPQHF	TGTGCCAGCAGCCCCGACAATCAGCCCCAGCATTTT	12	.	few	TRBJ1-5	TRBV28
CASTPQGIYYEQYF	TGTGCCAGCACCCCGCAGGGGATCTACTACGAGCAGTACTTC	14	.	.	TRBJ2-7	TRBV5-6
CASSLAGGTYEQYF	TGTGCCAGCAGCTTAGCAGGGGGCACCTACGAGCAGTACTTC	14	TRBD1	.	TRBJ2-7	TRBV13
CASSIPPGLGQGAGRTEAFF	TGTGCCAGTAGTATCCCCCCCGGCCTGGGACAGGGGGCTGGCCGCACTGAAGCTTTCTTT	20	TRBD1	.	TRBJ1-1	TRBV19
CASSAFWGADTQYF	TGTGCCAGCAGCGCGTTCTGGGGGGCAGATACGCAGTATTTT	14	.	.	TRBJ2-3	TRBV9
CASSEATGQGGSYEQYF	TGTGCCAGCAGCGAAGCAACCGGACAGGGAGGCTCCTACGAGCAGTACTTC	17	TRBD1	medium-sized	TRBJ2-7	TRBV25-1
CAWSTTRAGYEQYF	TGTGCCTGGAGTACGACCCGGGCGGGCTACGAGCAGTACTTC	14	.	.	TRBJ2-7	TRBV30
CASSQGAGGRDTDTQYF	TGTGCCAGCAGCCAAGGGGCGGGGGGGCGTGACACAGATACGCAGTATTTT	17	TRBD2	.	TRBJ2-3	TRBV4-2
CASSEGGSFLGYTF	TGTGCCAGCAGTGAAGGAGGGTCCTTCCTCGGCTACACCTTC	14	.	few	TRBJ1-2	TRBV25-1
CASSGSSGGESGYTF	TGTGCCAGCAGTGGGTCCTCAGGGGGAGAGAGTGGCTACACCTTC	15	TRBD1	.	TRBJ1-2	TRBV6-4
CASSLFQGIDEQYF	TGCGCCAGCAGCTTGTTTCAGGGGATCGACGAGCAGTACTTC	14	.	.	TRBJ2-7	TRBV5-1
CASSDIGEGTDTQYF	TGTGCCAGCAGTGATATTGGGGAGGGTACAGATACGCAGTATTTT	15	TRBD2	.	TRBJ2-3	TRBV2
CARYPGLFYEQYF	TGTGCCAGGTACCCGGGACTCTTTTACGAGCAGTACTTC	13	.	.	TRBJ2-7	TRBV6-9
CASSLQGVFYEQYF	TGTGCCAGCAGTTTACAGGGGGTGTTCTACGAGCAGTACTTC	14	TRBD1	few	TRBJ2-7	TRBV27
CASSAQTNYGYTF	TGTGCCAGCAGTGCGCAAACCAACTATGGCTACACCTTC	13	.	.	TRBJ1-2	TRBV2
CASNVGLAQETQYF	TGTGCCAGCAACGTGGGACTAGCTCAAGAGACCCAGTACTTC	14	TRBD2	.	TRBJ2-5	TRBV6-5